The 26 T cell receptor beta chains in this list originate from one sample, sequenced in a study of cytomegalovirus exposure and HLA in healthy donors. Researchers ran the PCR with 60 Vbeta and 13 Jbeta primers. Data came from immunoSEQ multiplex PCR; TCRdb stores just in-frame clones and leaves some out. Among 60,000 to 70,000 clones listed, around four fifths were seen once. Sequencing used PBMCs. Receptors originate from a woman aged 25 to 45 in good health and CMV-seronegative.

This clone was seen once. The chain has TRBV13 and TRBJ2-1, with TRBD2 identical over 10 bases. The CDR3 sequence is 16 residues long. The V gene end was trimmed by 1 base and the J gene end by 3 bases; junction bases not matched to a gene: 3. Germline V gene data show CDR1 as PRHDT and CDR2 as FYEKMQ (reference sequence). The CDR3 bases are TGTGCCAGCAGCTTAGTCGCTAGCGGGGGCTACAATGAGCAGTTCTTC. Its protein product is CASSLVASGGYNEQFF.

The chain has TRBV7-8 and TRBJ2-7, with 7 bases that match TRBD1. Losses at the gene ends were 2 bases for V and 4 bases for J; bases not matched to a gene: 5. The CDR3 is made up of 14 amino acids. CDR1 is SGHVS, CDR2 FQNEAQ, per germline. The CDR3 bases are TGTGCCAGCAGCTTAAGCCCGGGACAGTACGAGCAGTACTTC. This translates into CASSLSPGQYEQYF.

This chain uses TRBV10-3 with TRBJ1-1; TRBD1 is a possible D gene (5 bases). Germline V gene lookup returns CDR1 ENHRY and CDR2 SYGVKD. V dropped 1 base and J dropped 1 base, with 13 bases sitting between them. The CDR3 is made up of 16 amino acids. CDR3: CAISEFRDSKNTEAFF. CDR3 sequence (DNA): TGTGCCATCAGTGAGTTCAGGGATTCTAAGAACACTGAAGCTTTCTTT.

The chain employs TRBV9 and TRBJ2-7; perhaps TRBD1 as D (6 bases). Germline V gene data show CDR1 as SGDLS and CDR2 as YYNGEE. Trimming left V 0 bases short and J 0 bases short, with 19 bases between. The CDR3 spans 18 residues. CDR3 nucleotides: TGTGCCAGCAGCGTAGGAGGTCCCCAGGGGTCGAGCTCCTACGAGCAGTACGTC. Translation gives CASSVGGPQGSSSYEQYV.

The chain recombines TRBV5-1 with TRBJ1-1; a weak D match, TRBD1 (6 bases). V dropped 2 bases and J dropped 2 bases, with 16 bases sitting between them. The germline CDR1 and CDR2 sequences are SGHRS and YFSETQ. The CDR3 totals 16 residues. Written as DNA, the CDR3 is TGCGCCAGCAGCTTATTACCACAGGGAGACAACACTGAAGCTTTCTTT. This translates into CASSLLPQGDNTEAFF.

This chain joins TRBV9 and TRBJ2-1; TRBD2 matches 10 bases. The CDR3 consists of 16 residues. J gave up 8 bases and V 3 bases, and 11 bases lay outside the gene matches. Germline V gene sequence: CDR1 SGDLS, CDR2 YYNGEE. Here the CDR3 DNA reads TGTGCCAGCAGCGGGACTAGCGGAATAGTCGGGGATGAGCAGTTCTTC. Its translation: CASSGTSGIVGDEQFF.

About this clone: Within the sample, other DNA sequences also encode this same CDR3. The rearrangement uses TRBV4-3 and TRBJ1-1, with 7 bases aligning to TRBD1. CDR1 and CDR2 (germline): LGHNA, YSLEER. This CDR3 comprises 14 residues. J lost 5 bases, V lost 0 bases, and 3 bases had no gene match. DNA for the CDR3: TGCGCCAGCAGCCAAGACAGGGGGAATACTGAAGCTTTCTTT. This encodes CASSQDRGNTEAFF.

The V and J genes are TRBV7-2 and TRBJ2-1; 8 nucleotides line up with TRBD1. J lost 3 bases, V lost 5 bases, and 3 bases had no gene match. Per the germline V gene, CDR1 is SGHTA and CDR2 is FQGNSA. The CDR3 covers 14 residues. In DNA form, the CDR3 reads TGTGCCAGCAGCCCCGACAGGGGCTACAATGAGCAGTTCTTC. This codes for CASSPDRGYNEQFF.

The V call is TRBV2, the J call TRBJ1-1; D is unresolved. This CDR3 contains 12 residues. The V and J ends lost 2 bases and 7 bases respectively, with 8 bases between them. Germline CDR1 and CDR2: SNHLY and FYNNEI. CDR3 DNA sequence: TGTGCCAGCAGTGAAACATATGGTGAAGCTTTCTTT. Translation: CASSETYGEAFF.

V gene TRBV2 combines with J gene TRBJ1-1; no firm D call. Trimming took off 7 bases at V and 0 bases at J, with 6 bases between the two ends. CDR3 length: 12 amino acids. CDR1 is SNHLY and CDR2 is FYNNEI in the germline V gene. CDR3 bases: TGTGCCAGCATAGCGATGAACACTGAAGCTTTCTTT. It yields the protein CASIAMNTEAFF.

The genes are TRBV18 and TRBJ1-4; D gene uncertain. CDR3 length: 12 residues. From germline, CDR1 is KGHSH and CDR2 LQKENI. V dropped 2 bases and J dropped 8 bases, with 6 bases sitting between them. The CDR3 DNA reads TGTGCCAGCTCACCAGGGAGGGAAAAACTGTTTTTT. Protein: CASSPGREKLFF.

This clone was recorded a few times. The J gene is TRBJ1-5, the V gene TRBV5-6; 12 bases fit TRBD1. Germline V gene data show CDR1 as SGHDT and CDR2 as YYEEEE. V shed 4 bases, J shed 4 bases, and the junction held 6 bases outside the gene matches. The CDR3 has 16 residues. The chain's CDR3 is CASSNRDRGPNQPQHF. CDR3 DNA: TGTGCCAGCAGCAACCGGGACAGGGGGCCGAATCAGCCCCAGCATTTT.

J is TRBJ2-1 and V is TRBV9; 8 nucleotides match TRBD2. With V trimmed by 0 bases and J by 4 bases, 6 bases remained unmatched. CDR3 length equals 16 residues. The germline V gene has CDR1 SGDLS and CDR2 YYNGEE. CDR3 nucleotides: TGTGCCAGCAGCGTAGCTACTGGCGGGGGGTACAATGAGCAGTTCTTC. Its translation: CASSVATGGGYNEQFF.

The rearrangement joins TRBV19 to TRBJ1-4, with unresolved D. The CDR3 is 15 amino acids. Per germline, CDR1 LNHDA and CDR2 SQIVND (reference sequence). V lost 4 bases and J lost 8, with 17 bases in between. Here the CDR3 reads CASSKFTKRAEKLFF. The CDR3 nucleotides read TGTGCCAGTAGTAAATTCACCAAGAGAGCGGAAAAACTGTTTTTT.

This clone was observed a few times. The gene calls are TRBV13 and TRBJ1-5; TRBD1 aligns across 9 bases. The CDR3 consists of 15 residues. Unmatched junction bases numbered 9, after V lost 5 bases and J lost 7 bases. Germline lookup yields CDR1 PRHDT and CDR2 FYEKMQ (reference sequence). The DNA for the CDR3 is TGTGCCAGCAGCCTGGGACAGGGCGATGGGCAGCCCCAGCATTTT. Protein: CASSLGQGDGQPQHF.

The chain couples TRBV6-5 to TRBJ2-1; weak D call: TRBD2 (5 bases). V was shortened by 2 bases and J by 0 bases, with 5 bases between the two germline ends. Germline lookup yields CDR1 MNHEY and CDR2 SVGAGI. The CDR3 length is 14 residues. The CDR3 bases are TGTGCCAGCAGTTACGGGAGCTCCTACAATGAGCAGTTCTTC. Protein sequence: CASSYGSSYNEQFF.

This chain joins TRBV6-5 and TRBJ1-1; a weak D match, TRBD1 (5 bases). Germline V gene sequence: CDR1 MNHEY, CDR2 SVGAGI. V lost 6 bases and J 1 base, leaving 15 bases between the germline ends. There are 15 residues in the CDR3. DNA of the CDR3: TGTGCCAGCAGCCAGAGACAGAGTTCGAACACTGAAGCTTTCTTT. Its translation is CASSQRQSSNTEAFF.

The chain carries TRBV25-1 and TRBJ2-4; 8 nucleotides line up with TRBD1. Germline CDR1 and CDR2: MGHDK and SYGVNS. The CDR3 consists of 13 residues. V shed 6 bases, J shed 5 bases, and the junction held 3 bases outside the gene matches. The CDR3 protein is CASRMTGENIQYF. For the CDR3, the DNA is TGTGCCAGCAGAATGACAGGGGAAAACATTCAGTACTTC.

This chain joins TRBV6-5 and TRBJ1-1; D is unclear. The CDR3 covers 13 residues. CDR1 MNHEY and CDR2 SVGAGI come from the germline V gene. V was trimmed by 1 base and J by 10 bases, leaving 13 bases between them. The CDR3 is CASSYLEREGAFF. In nucleotides, the CDR3 is TGTGCCAGCAGTTACTTGGAGAGGGAGGGAGCTTTCTTT.

This clone was seen a single time. The J gene is TRBJ2-5, the V gene TRBV5-1, with 8 bases aligning to TRBD2. V dropped 0 bases and J dropped 5; count of bases not matched to a gene: 9. This CDR3 has 16 residues. Germline CDR1 reads SGHRS; CDR2 reads YFSETQ. CDR3 DNA: TGCGCCAGCAGCTTGGAATACGGGGGGGCAGGGGAGACCCAGTACTTC. Translated: CASSLEYGGAGETQYF.

J is TRBJ2-7 and V is TRBV10-1; 8 bases align to TRBD2. Germline values: CDR1 WNHNN, CDR2 SYGVQD (reference sequence). V was pared by 8 bases and J by 5 bases, with 14 bases of the junction left unmatched. This CDR3 has 15 amino acids. CDR3 nucleotides: TGCGCCAGCTGGAATTGCGCGGGACTAGAGAACGAGCAGTACGTC. It encodes CASWNCAGLENEQYV.

The genes are TRBV10-3 and TRBJ2-5; 8 bases agree with TRBD2. V trimming: 2 bases; J trimming: 6 bases; junction bases outside the gene matches: 8. The germline V gene encodes CDR1 ENHRY and CDR2 SYGVKD. The CDR3 spans 15 residues. CDR3 residues: CAISEDPSGRQTQYF. Here the CDR3 DNA reads TGTGCCATCAGTGAGGATCCTAGCGGGCGGCAGACCCAGTACTTC.

The chain carries TRBV21-1 and TRBJ1-1; TRBD1, the table's D call, lacks a check against the DNA. TRBV21-1 is a documented pseudogene. The CDR3 length is 16 residues. CDR3: CASKKCRRVVGTEAFF. DNA for the CDR3: TGTGCCAGCAAGAAGTGCAGGCGTGTGGTGGGCACTGAAGCTTTCTTT.

This chain connects TRBV6-6 to TRBJ2-3, with 10 bases fitting TRBD2. The CDR3 is made up of 13 amino acids. The trim removed 4 bases at V and 9 bases at J, leaving 4 bases unmatched. The germline CDR1 and CDR2 sequences are MNHNY and SVGAGI (reference sequence). CDR3 nucleotide sequence: TGTGCCAGCAGTTTGGAGACTAGCGGGACGCAGTATTTT. Its protein product is CASSLETSGTQYF.

This clone was seen more than once but under ten times. The CDR3 nucleotides read TGCGCCAGCAGTAATTCGGGACAGGGAAGGGGCACTGAAGCTTTCTTT. This gives the protein CASSNSGQGRGTEAFF. This chain links TRBV4-1 with TRBJ1-1; 9 nucleotides align to TRBD1. The V and J ends lost 6 bases and 4 bases, in that order; junction bases with no gene match: 12. Germline CDR1 reads MGHRA; CDR2 reads YSYEKL. The CDR3 has 16 residues.

The chain is built from TRBV6-5 and TRBJ2-5, with no clear D. From germline, CDR1 is MNHEY and CDR2 SVGAGI. Trimming cost V 5 bases and J 5 bases, with 6 bases left between them. This CDR3 contains 11 residues. CDR3 in DNA: TGTGCCAGCAGTAACGGGGAGACCCAGTACTTC. Amino acid sequence: CASSNGETQYF.